The 17 T cell receptor beta chains below all came from one sample that was sequenced in a study of blood T cell repertoires in COVID-19. Using immunoSEQ multiplex PCR, the repertoire was profiled, and TCRdb retains in-frame clones only, with some absent. The table includes about 480,000 clones, less than 90% detected once. Sequencing was done on a sample of peripheral blood. The receptors derive from a woman aged 50 to 60 with COVID-19, enrolled during active disease.

Only a few counts were recorded for this clone. The chain couples TRBV6-6 to TRBJ1-2; maybe TRBD1 (6 bases). V lost 6 bases to trimming and J lost 7 bases, with 15 bases between them. The length of the CDR3 is 13 residues. Looked up from germline, CDR1 is MNHNY and CDR2 is SVGAGI (reference sequence). The CDR3 spells CASRSTGSSGYTF. DNA of the CDR3: TGTGCCAGCAGGTCAACAGGGAGCTCTGGCTACACCTTC.

Comments on this clone: This sample includes further DNA sequences coding for the same CDR3. The chain employs TRBV2 and TRBJ1-2, with 8 positions matching TRBD1. CDR3 length: 14 amino acids. Germline V CDR1 and CDR2: SNHLY, FYNNEI. The trim removed 6 bases at V and 2 bases at J, leaving 5 bases unmatched. CDR3 residues: CASRETGGNYGYTF. The CDR3 DNA reads TGTGCCAGCAGAGAAACAGGGGGAAACTATGGCTACACCTTC.

The chain couples TRBV30 to TRBJ1-3, with 10 bases identical to TRBD1. The CDR3 totals 14 residues. CDR1 is GTSNPN and CDR2 is SVGIG in the germline V gene (reference sequence). Trimming removed 0 bases from V and 4 bases from J; junction bases left unmatched: 0. The DNA for the CDR3 is TGTGCCTGGAGTGTGGGACAGGGGGGAAACACCATATATTTT. Protein: CAWSVGQGGNTIYF.

Regarding this clone: The same CDR3 also results from other DNA sequences found in this sample. The chain uses TRBV12-3 or TRBV12-4 and TRBJ2-7, with no clear D. The CDR3 is made up of 11 amino acids. Between the trimmed V and J ends, which lost 4 bases and 6 bases, there was a span of 7 bases. The CDR3 DNA sequence: TGTGCCAGCAGTTCCCGGAGCGAGCAGTACTTC. Amino acid sequence: CASSSRSEQYF.

The rearrangement joins TRBV2 to TRBJ1-1, with D possibly being TRBD1 (5 bases). The ends were cut back, 4 bases at V and 7 bases at J, with 13 bases in the middle. The germline CDR1 and CDR2 sequences are SNHLY and FYNNEI. The CDR3 runs to 13 residues. The CDR3, as DNA: TGTGCCAGCAGTGGGGGCTTGGCAAGTGAAGCTTTCTTT. It specifies CASSGGLASEAFF. Full variable domain (missing parts from reference TRBV2 and TRBJ1-1): EPEVTQTPSHQVTQMGQEVILRCVPISNHLYFYWYRQILGQKVEFLVSFYNNEISEKSEIFDDQFSVERPDGSNFTLKIRSTKLEDSAMYFCASSGGLASEAFFGQGTRLTVV.

The V gene is TRBV5-1, the J gene TRBJ2-5, with 10 bases aligning to TRBD1. The V and J ends lost 2 bases and 5 bases, in that order; junction bases with no gene match: 12. CDR3 length: 17 residues. Germline values: CDR1 SGHRS, CDR2 YFSETQ. The CDR3 DNA follows: TGCGCCAGCAGCTTCGGAAAATGGACAGGGGGAGCGGAGACCCAGTACTTC. Its translation is CASSFGKWTGGAETQYF.

The chain couples TRBV11-2 to TRBJ2-1; D not certain. V lost 7 bases and J 9 bases, leaving 22 bases between the germline ends. CDR3 length: 15 residues. Germline CDR1 reads SGHAT; CDR2 reads FQNNGV. The CDR3 sequence: CASTPDELALGEQFF. The CDR3 DNA sequence: TGTGCCAGCACCCCGGATGAGTTAGCCCTCGGTGAGCAGTTCTTC.

This chain connects TRBV2 to TRBJ1-2, with D unresolved. The CDR3 runs 11 residues. Trimming removed 6 bases at V and 8 bases at J, with 10 bases between. Germline V lookup: CDR1 SNHLY, CDR2 FYNNEI. The CDR3 DNA reads TGTGCCAGCAGAATCGGTAACGGCTACACCTTC. It codes for CASRIGNGYTF.

The V gene is TRBV5-4, the J gene TRBJ2-1; 10 nucleotides agree with TRBD2. The CDR3 spans 16 residues. Losses at the gene ends were 2 bases for V and 8 bases for J; bases not matched to a gene: 10. The V gene's germline CDR1 is SGHNT and CDR2 YYREEE (reference sequence). Here the CDR3 DNA reads TGTGCCAGCAGCTTCGGAGTAGCGGGGGGCAGCGATGAGCAGTTCTTC. Translated, it gives CASSFGVAGGSDEQFF.

This chain links TRBV27 with TRBJ2-7; D call uncertain. There are 12 residues in the CDR3. Germline V lookup: CDR1 MNHEY, CDR2 SMNVEV (reference sequence). Trimming took 3 bases from V and 6 from J, leaving 9 bases between them. DNA for the CDR3: TGTGCCAGCAGTTTGCCCGGGTCCGAGCAGTACTTC. Its protein is CASSLPGSEQYF.

The V and J genes are TRBV2 and TRBJ2-1, with TRBD1 matching over 7 bases. The junction had 5 bases not matched to a gene; V was cut back by 6 bases and J by 0 bases. Germline CDR1 and CDR2: SNHLY and FYNNEI. This CDR3 has 15 residues. The DNA for the CDR3 is TGTGCCAGCAGGGCCAGGGGGTCCTCCTACAATGAGCAGTTCTTC. It is translated as CASRARGSSYNEQFF.

V gene TRBV6-5 combines with J gene TRBJ2-7; tentatively, D is TRBD2 (5 bases). CDR3 length: 14 amino acids. Per the germline V gene, CDR1 is MNHEY and CDR2 is SVGAGI. Trimming removed 3 bases from V and 6 bases from J, with 15 bases in between. DNA of the CDR3: TGTGCCAGCAGTTATAGCAGAGGGTCCCCCGAGCAGTACTTC. Its translation: CASSYSRGSPEQYF.

V is TRBV30 and J is TRBJ1-1, with unresolved D. The CDR3 loop spans 14 amino acids. Germline values: CDR1 GTSNPN, CDR2 SVGIG (reference sequence). V lost 4 bases to trimming and J lost 0 bases, with 12 bases between them. CDR3 sequence reads: CAWMAGYMNTEAFF. CDR3 nucleotides: TGTGCCTGGATGGCAGGTTATATGAACACTGAAGCTTTCTTT.

J is TRBJ2-3 and V is TRBV27; TRBD2 aligns across 12 bases. Germline-derived CDR1 and CDR2 are MNHEY and SMNVEV (reference sequence). The CDR3 spans 17 residues. J gave up 0 bases and V 3 bases, and 4 bases lay outside the gene matches. CDR3 protein: CASSFRLAGVSTDTQYF. The CDR3 region has the DNA TGTGCCAGCAGTTTTAGACTAGCGGGGGTTAGCACAGATACGCAGTATTTT.

This chain connects TRBV7-3 to TRBJ1-5; no clear D gene. The CDR3 length is 16 residues. The germline V gene has CDR1 SGHTA and CDR2 FQGTGA. V was pared by 5 bases and J by 1 base, with 15 bases between. CDR3 region: CASSHRRALSNQPQHF. The DNA for the CDR3 is TGTGCCAGCAGCCACCGGCGGGCGCTCAGCAATCAGCCCCAGCATTTT.

The J gene is TRBJ2-1, the V gene TRBV5-6, with unresolved D. Deletions cut 8 bases from V and 4 bases from J, with 16 bases between. The CDR3 loop spans 14 amino acids. CDR1 and CDR2 from the germline V gene are SGHDT and YYEEEE. The CDR3 reads CASYDGESYNEQFF. The CDR3 nucleotides read TGTGCCAGTTATGACGGAGAGAGTTACAATGAGCAGTTCTTC. Filled out from reference TRBV5-6 and TRBJ2-1, the complete variable domain reads DAGVTQSPTHLIKTRGQQVTLRCSPKSGHDTVSWYQQALGQGPQFIFQYYEEEERQRGNFPDRFSGHQFPNYSSELNVNALLLGDSALYLCASYDGESYNEQFFGPGTRLTVL.

V usage is TRBV10-3 and J usage is TRBJ1-1; 7 bases match TRBD1. Germline values: CDR1 ENHRY, CDR2 SYGVKD. The CDR3 runs to 13 residues. The junction had 7 bases not matched to a gene; V was cut back by 7 bases and J by 5 bases. CDR3 sequence: CAITDRVGTEAFF. CDR3 nucleotide sequence: TGTGCCATCACTGACAGGGTCGGGACTGAAGCTTTCTTT.